One TCR beta chain is described in this entry. What it binds is not known. The sample is drawn from a study of shared clonotypes between healthy human individuals. The run depth of the assay was deep. Genomic DNA belonging to each subset was distributed in equal measure over several immunoSEQ plates. TCRdb's copy holds only in-frame clones and misses some; the assay was immunoSEQ multiplex PCR. The top ten hold 0.36% of the sample, which has 2 million to 3 million clones, approximately 93% seen once. Study results and caveats: The four-donor shared clonotypes exceeded non-shared clonotypes in generation probability, with non-shared ones scoring lower.

The CDR3 consists of 15 residues. The germline gives CDR1 SGHNT, CDR2 YYREEE (reference sequence). Germline trimming cut 3 bases from V and 2 bases from J; bases unmatched to any gene: 2. The specimen was naive CD4+ T cells from PBMCs. The subset here: CD45RA+ positively selected. The sequence came from a man aged 18 to 29 in good health. Some clones in this sample may be carry-over from other donors' samples. The J gene is TRBJ2-3, the V gene TRBV5-4, with 11 bases matching TRBD2. The CDR3 here is CASSSTSGDTDTQYF. The CDR3 bases are TGTGCCAGCAGCTCGACTAGCGGGGACACAGATACGCAGTATTTT. The full variable domain, in which reference TRBV5-4 and TRBJ2-3 provide the parts outside the CDR3, is ETGVTQSPTHLIKTRGQQVTLRCSSQSGHNTVSWYQQALGQGPQFIFQYYREEENGRGNFPPRFSGLQFPNYSSELNVNALELDDSALYLCASSSTSGDTDTQYFGPGTRLTVL.